This TCR beta chain was captured in a study of shared clonotypes between healthy human individuals. Germline CDR1 and CDR2: SGHDT and YYEEEE. V gave up 5 bases and J gave up 2 bases, with 12 bases separating them. This CDR3 has 14 amino acids. Naive CD45RA+ and memory CD45RA-negative subsets were split from CD4+ cells. Here immunoSEQ multiplex PCR was the method, and the copy in TCRdb shows in-frame clones only, minus some. The sample shows more than 1.2 million clones, about 98.5% of them seen only once. The source is a man aged 25 to 40 in good health. The gene calls are TRBV5-6 and TRBJ2-3; D remains ambiguous. The source material was naive CD4+ T cells sorted from blood. The subset denotes: CD45RA+ positively selected. This CDR3 reads CASSKGYTTDTQYF. CDR3 coding DNA: TGTGCCAGCAGTAAAGGCTACACCACAGATACGCAGTATTTT.